This T cell receptor (beta chain) is drawn from a study of T cells in Graves' hyperthyroidism and ophthalmopathy. About the study: The blood sample was taken at first diagnosis, before treatment began.

There were TCR beta CDR3 regions amplified from RNA transcripts. The HTBI primer set served for first-round RT-PCR of the TCR CDR3. Each CDR3 protein is one row after TCRdb ran MiXCR on the multiplex PCR reads. The sample has roughly 640,000 distinct CDR3 sequences; 15% to 20% are singletons. This clonotype turned up a few times. Antigen unknown. With 2 bases removed from V and 8 bases from J, the gap between germline ends came to 12 bases. The CDR3 is made up of 14 amino acids. Germline CDR1 reads MNHEY; CDR2 reads SMNVEV (reference sequence). General study points: Ophthalmopathy was told apart from stable hyperthyroidism by a 13 V-J model.

Sequenced sample: blood. The clonotype comes from a woman in her 40s with Graves' ophthalmopathy. This chain uses TRBV27 with TRBJ1-4; TRBD1 might be the D (5 bases). The CDR3 DNA follows: TGTGCCAGCAGTTTACGTCAGGGTAGCGAAAAACTGTTTTTT. It yields the protein CASSLRQGSEKLFF.